The clone carrying this T cell receptor beta chain was seen just once. Per sample, around 0.55 micrograms of biopsy DNA were TCRB immunosequenced. TCRdb keeps only in-frame clones here, not all; method: immunoSEQ multiplex PCR. The sample lists several thousand clones, approximately 90% occurring once. This sample was included in a study of T cell repertoires in ileal Crohn's disease. About the study: Patients had a median roughly 8-year disease duration, and roughly 40% were active smokers.

Trimming took 4 bases from V and 7 from J; bases not matched to a gene: 13. Germline CDR1 is MRHNA and CDR2 is SNTAGT. The CDR3 loop spans 16 amino acids. This chain connects TRBV6-4 to TRBJ2-1; 7 positions agree with TRBD2. The sequenced material came from ileal tissue. The sequence came from an adult with Crohn's disease. The CDR3 region has the DNA TGTGCCAGCAGTGCCTCTAGCGGAGGAGGTTGGAATGAGCAGTTCTTC. This encodes CASSASSGGGWNEQFF.